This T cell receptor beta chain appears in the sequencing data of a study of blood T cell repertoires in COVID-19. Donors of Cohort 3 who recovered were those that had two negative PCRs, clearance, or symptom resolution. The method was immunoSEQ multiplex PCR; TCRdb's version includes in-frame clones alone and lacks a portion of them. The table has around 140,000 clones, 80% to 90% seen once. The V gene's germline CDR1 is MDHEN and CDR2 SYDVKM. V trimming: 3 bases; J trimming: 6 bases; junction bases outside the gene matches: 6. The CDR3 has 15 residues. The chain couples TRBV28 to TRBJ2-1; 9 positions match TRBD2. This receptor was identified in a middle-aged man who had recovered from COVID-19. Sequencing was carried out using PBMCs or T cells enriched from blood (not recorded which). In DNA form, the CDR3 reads TGTGCCAGCAGTTTGGGCGGGAGGGCCCGCAATGAGCAGTTCTTC. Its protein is CASSLGGRARNEQFF.